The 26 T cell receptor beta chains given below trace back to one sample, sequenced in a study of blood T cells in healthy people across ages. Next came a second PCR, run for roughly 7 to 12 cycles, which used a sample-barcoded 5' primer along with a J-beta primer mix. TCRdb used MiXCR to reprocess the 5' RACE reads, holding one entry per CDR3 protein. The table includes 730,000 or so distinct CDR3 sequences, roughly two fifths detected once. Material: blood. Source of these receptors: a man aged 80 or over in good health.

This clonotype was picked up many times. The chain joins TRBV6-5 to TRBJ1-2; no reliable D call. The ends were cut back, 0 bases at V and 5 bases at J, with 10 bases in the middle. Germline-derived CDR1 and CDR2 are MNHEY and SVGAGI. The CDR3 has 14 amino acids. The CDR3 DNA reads TGTGCCAGCAGTTACTCTGCCAGACGATATGGCTACACCTTC. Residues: CASSYSARRYGYTF.

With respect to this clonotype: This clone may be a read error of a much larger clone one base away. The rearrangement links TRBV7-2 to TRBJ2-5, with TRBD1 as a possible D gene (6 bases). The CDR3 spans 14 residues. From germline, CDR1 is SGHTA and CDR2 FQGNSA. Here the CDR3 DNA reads TGTGCCAACAGCTCACTCCAGGGGCAAGAGACCCAGTACTTC. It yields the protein CANSSLQGQETQYF.

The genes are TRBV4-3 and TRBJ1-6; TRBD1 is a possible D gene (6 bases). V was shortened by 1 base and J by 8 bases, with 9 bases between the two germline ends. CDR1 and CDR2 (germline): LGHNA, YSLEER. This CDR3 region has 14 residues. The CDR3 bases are TGCGCCAGCAGCCAAGCCCGACAGGATTCACCCCTCCACTTT. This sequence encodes CASSQARQDSPLHF.

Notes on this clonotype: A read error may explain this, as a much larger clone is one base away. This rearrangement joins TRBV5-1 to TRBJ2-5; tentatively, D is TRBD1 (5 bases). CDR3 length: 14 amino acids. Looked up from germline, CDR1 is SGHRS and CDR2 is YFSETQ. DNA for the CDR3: TGCGCCGGCAGCTTGGCAGGGTTTAAAGAGACCCAGTACTTC. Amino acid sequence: CAGSLAGFKETQYF.

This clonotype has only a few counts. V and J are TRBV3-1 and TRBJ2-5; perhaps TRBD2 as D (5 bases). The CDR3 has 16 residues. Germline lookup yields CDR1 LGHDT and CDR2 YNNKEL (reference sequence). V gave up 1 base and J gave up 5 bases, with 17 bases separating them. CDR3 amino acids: CASSQGNSSPGETQYF. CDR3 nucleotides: TGTGCCAGCAGCCAAGGCAATTCGTCCCCGGGGGAGACCCAGTACTTC.

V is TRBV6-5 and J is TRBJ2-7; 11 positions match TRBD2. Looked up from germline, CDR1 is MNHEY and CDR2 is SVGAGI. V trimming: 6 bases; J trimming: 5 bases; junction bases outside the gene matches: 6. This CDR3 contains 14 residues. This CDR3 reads CASRPGLAAHEQYF. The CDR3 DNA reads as TGTGCCAGCAGACCGGGACTAGCGGCCCACGAGCAGTACTTC.

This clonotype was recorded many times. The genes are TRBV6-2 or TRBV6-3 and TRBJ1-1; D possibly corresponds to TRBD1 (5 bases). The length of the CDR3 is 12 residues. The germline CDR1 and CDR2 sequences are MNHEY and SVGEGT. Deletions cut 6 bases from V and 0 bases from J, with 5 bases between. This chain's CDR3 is CASRTVNTEAFF. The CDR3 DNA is TGTGCCAGCAGGACAGTGAACACTGAAGCTTTCTTT.

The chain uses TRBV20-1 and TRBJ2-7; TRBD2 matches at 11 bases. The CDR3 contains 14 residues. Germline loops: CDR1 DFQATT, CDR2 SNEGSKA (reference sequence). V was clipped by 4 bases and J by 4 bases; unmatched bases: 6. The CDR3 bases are TGCAGTGCTACACCCGGGACTAGCGGATACGAGCAGTACTTC. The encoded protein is CSATPGTSGYEQYF.

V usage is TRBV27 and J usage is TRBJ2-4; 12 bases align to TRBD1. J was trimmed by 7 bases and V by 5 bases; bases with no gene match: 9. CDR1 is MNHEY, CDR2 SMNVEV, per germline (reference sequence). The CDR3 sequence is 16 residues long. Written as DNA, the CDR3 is TGTGCCAGCAGTACCGGGACAGGGGGCCTGGGGAACATTCAGTACTTC. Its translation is CASSTGTGGLGNIQYF.

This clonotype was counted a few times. CDR3 sequence reads: CASSITGRAHEQYF. The CDR3 DNA follows: TGTGCCAGTAGTATTACCGGGAGGGCCCACGAGCAGTACTTC. V is TRBV19 and J is TRBJ2-4; 8 positions agree with TRBD2. The J call may be mistaken, given a closer DNA end match to TRBJ2-7. Germline V gene sequence: CDR1 LNHDA, CDR2 SQIVND (reference sequence). The length of the CDR3 is 14 residues.

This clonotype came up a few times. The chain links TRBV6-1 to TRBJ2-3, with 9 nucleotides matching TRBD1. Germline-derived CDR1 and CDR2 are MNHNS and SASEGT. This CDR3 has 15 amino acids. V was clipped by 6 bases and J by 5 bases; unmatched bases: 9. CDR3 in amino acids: CASRPQGARGDTQYF. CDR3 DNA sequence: TGTGCCAGCAGGCCACAGGGGGCGCGAGGAGATACGCAGTATTTT.

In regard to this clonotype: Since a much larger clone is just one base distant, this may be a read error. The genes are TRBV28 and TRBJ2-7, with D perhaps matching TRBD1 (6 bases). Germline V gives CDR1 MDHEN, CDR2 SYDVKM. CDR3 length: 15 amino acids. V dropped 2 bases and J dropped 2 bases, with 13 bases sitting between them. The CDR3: CASSLGDTSPYEQYF. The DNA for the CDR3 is TGTGCCAGCAGTTTAGGGGACACCAGCCCCTACGAGCAGTACTTC.

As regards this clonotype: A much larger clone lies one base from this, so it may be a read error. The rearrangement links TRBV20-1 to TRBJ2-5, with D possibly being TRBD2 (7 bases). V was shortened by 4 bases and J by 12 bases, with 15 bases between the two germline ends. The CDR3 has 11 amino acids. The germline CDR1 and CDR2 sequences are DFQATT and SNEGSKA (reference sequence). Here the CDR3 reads CSAKDQGREYF. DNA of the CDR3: TGCAGTGCTAAGGACCAGGGGAGGGAGTACTTC.

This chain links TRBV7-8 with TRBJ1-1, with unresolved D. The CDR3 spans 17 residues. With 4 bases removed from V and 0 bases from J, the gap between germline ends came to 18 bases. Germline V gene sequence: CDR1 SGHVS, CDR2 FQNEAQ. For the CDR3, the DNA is TGTGCCAGCAGCTCTCTGGCGGCAGCAAGTATGAACACTGAAGCTTTCTTT. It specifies CASSSLAAASMNTEAFF.

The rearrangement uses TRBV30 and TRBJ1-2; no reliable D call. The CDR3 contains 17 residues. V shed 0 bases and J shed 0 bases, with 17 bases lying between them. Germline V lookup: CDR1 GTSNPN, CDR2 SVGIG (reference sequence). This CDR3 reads CAWSVLRGFTPNYGYTF. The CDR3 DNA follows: TGTGCCTGGAGTGTACTAAGAGGGTTCACACCTAACTATGGCTACACCTTC.

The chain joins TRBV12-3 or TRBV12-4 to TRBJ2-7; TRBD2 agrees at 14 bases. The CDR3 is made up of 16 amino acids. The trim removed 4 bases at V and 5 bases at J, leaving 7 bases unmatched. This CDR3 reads CASSSGTSGSIDEQYF. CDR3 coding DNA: TGTGCCAGCAGTTCCGGGACTAGCGGGAGTATCGACGAGCAGTACTTC.

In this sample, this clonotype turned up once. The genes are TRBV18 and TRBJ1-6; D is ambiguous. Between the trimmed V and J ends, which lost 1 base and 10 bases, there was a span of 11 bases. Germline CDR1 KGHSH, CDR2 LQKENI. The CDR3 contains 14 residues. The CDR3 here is CASSPQSKDSPLHF. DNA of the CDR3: TGTGCCAGCTCACCACAAAGTAAGGACTCACCCCTCCACTTT.

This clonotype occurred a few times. The CDR3 here is CASSGPGRHEQYF. In nucleotides, the CDR3 is TGCGCCAGCAGCGGACCGGGGCGCCACGAGCAGTACTTC. The rearrangement uses TRBV5-1 and TRBJ2-7; D may match TRBD1 or TRBD2 (5 bases each). V gave up 4 bases and J gave up 5 bases, with 13 bases separating them. The CDR3 runs 13 residues. Germline-derived CDR1 and CDR2 are SGHRS and YFSETQ.

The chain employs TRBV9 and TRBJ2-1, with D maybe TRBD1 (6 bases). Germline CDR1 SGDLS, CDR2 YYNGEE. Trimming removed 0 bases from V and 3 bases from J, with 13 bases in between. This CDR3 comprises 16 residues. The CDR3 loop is CASSVVRGAGYNEQFF. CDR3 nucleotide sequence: TGTGCCAGCAGCGTAGTCAGGGGCGCTGGCTACAATGAGCAGTTCTTC.

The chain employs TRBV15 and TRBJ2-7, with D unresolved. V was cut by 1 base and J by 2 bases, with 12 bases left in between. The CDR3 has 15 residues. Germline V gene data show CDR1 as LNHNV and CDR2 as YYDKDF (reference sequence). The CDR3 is CATSRAGPFPYEQYF. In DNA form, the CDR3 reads TGTGCCACCAGCAGAGCCGGACCTTTTCCCTACGAGCAGTACTTC. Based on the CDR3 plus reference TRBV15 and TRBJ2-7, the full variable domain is DAMVIQNPRYQVTQFGKPVTLSCSQTLNHNVMYWYQQKSSQAPKLLFHYYDKDFNNEADTPDNFQSRRPNTSFCFLDIRSPGLGDTAMYLCATSRAGPFPYEQYFGPGTRLTVT.

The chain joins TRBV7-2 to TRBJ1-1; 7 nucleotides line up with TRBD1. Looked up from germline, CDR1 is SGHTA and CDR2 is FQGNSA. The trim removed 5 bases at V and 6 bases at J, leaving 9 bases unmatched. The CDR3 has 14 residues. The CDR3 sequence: CASSVQGDFAEAFF. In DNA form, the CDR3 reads TGTGCCAGCAGCGTTCAGGGGGATTTCGCTGAAGCTTTCTTT.

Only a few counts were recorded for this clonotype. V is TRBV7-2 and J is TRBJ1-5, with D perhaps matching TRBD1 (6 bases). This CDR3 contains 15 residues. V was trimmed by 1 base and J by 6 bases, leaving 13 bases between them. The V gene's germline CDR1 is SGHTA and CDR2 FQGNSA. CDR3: CASSLGSGVGQPQHF. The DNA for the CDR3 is TGTGCCAGCAGCTTAGGATCAGGGGTGGGTCAGCCCCAGCATTTT.

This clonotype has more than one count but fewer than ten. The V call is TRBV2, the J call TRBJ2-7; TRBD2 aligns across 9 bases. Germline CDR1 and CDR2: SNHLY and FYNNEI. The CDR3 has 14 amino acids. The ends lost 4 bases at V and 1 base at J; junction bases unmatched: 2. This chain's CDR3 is CASSGTSVSYEQYF. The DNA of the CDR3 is TGTGCCAGCAGTGGGACTAGCGTGTCCTACGAGCAGTACTTC.

CDR3 loop: CASSLARTTHNEQFF. In DNA form, the CDR3 reads TGTGCCAGCAGTTTAGCGCGAACTACACACAATGAGCAGTTCTTC. This chain connects TRBV12-3 or TRBV12-4 to TRBJ2-1; D not certain. V was cut by 0 bases and J by 5 bases, with 11 bases left in between. This CDR3 region has 15 residues.

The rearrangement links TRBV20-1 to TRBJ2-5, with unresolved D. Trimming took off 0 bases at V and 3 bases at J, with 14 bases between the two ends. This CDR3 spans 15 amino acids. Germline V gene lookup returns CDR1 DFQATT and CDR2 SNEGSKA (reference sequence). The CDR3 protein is CSARDRRTSKETQYF. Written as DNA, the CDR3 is TGCAGTGCTAGAGATAGGCGGACCTCCAAAGAGACCCAGTACTTC.

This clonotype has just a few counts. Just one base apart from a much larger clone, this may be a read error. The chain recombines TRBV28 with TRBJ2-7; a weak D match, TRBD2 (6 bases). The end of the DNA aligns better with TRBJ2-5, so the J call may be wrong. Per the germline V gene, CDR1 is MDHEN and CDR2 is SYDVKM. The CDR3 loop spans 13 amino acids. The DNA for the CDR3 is TGTGCCAGCAGAGACGGGGGACAAGAGACCCAGTACTTC. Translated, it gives CASRDGGQETQYF.